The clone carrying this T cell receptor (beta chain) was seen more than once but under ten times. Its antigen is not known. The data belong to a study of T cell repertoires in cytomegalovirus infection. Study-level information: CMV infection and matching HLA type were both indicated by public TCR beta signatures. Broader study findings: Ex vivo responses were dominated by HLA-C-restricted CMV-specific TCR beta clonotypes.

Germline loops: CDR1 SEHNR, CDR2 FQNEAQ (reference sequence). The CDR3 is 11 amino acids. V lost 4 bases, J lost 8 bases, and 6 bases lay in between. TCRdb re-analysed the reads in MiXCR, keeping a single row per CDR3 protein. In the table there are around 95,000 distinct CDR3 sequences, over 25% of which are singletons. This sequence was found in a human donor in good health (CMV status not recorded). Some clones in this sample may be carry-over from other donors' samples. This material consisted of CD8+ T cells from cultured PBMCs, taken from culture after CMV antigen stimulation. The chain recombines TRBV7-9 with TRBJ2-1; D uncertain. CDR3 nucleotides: TGTGCCAGCAGCTGGGTAGATGAGCAGTTCTTC. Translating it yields CASSWVDEQFF.